This is a list of T cell receptor beta chains from one sample in a study of blood T cell repertoires in COVID-19. Clones were read by immunoSEQ multiplex PCR, and TCRdb kept only the in-frame ones, dropping some. The table shows over 200,000 clones, with 88% occurring only once. The sequencing sample was made of PBMCs or T cells enriched from blood (not recorded which). These receptor sequences come from a woman aged 25-40 years who had been exposed to COVID-19. Both conserved end residues are part of each CDR3. Fields, in order: D gene, V gene, CDR3 length, J gene, clone size, CDR3 DNA, CDR3 protein. The D gene is left open where the match is weak. Not all rows give a size; the values are once, few, many and, for expanded clones, a class.

D gene: -; V gene: TRBV5-4; CDR3 length: 15; J gene: TRBJ1-3; clone size: -; CDR3 DNA: TGTGCCAGCAGCTTGGAAGCAGGGGCTGGAAACACCATATATTTT; CDR3 protein: CASSLEAGAGNTIYF
D gene: TRBD1; V gene: TRBV27; CDR3 length: 14; J gene: TRBJ2-7; clone size: -; CDR3 DNA: TGTGCCAGCAGTATGGCAGGGGGCCTAGGCGAGCAGTACTTC; CDR3 protein: CASSMAGGLGEQYF
D gene: -; V gene: TRBV7-9; CDR3 length: 12; J gene: TRBJ1-1; clone size: -; CDR3 DNA: TGTGCCAGCAGCCAATGGAGCACTGAAGCTTTCTTT; CDR3 protein: CASSQWSTEAFF
D gene: -; V gene: TRBV19; CDR3 length: 17; J gene: TRBJ2-2; clone size: -; CDR3 DNA: TGTGCCAGTAGTATAGGAACAGGGTGGGAAAGAACCGGGGAGCTGTTTTTT; CDR3 protein: CASSIGTGWERTGELFF
D gene: -; V gene: TRBV3-1/TRBV3-2; CDR3 length: 17; J gene: TRBJ1-2; clone size: -; CDR3 DNA: TGTGCCAGCAGCCAAGTGGCCCCTCCGACAAGGGGTGACGGCTACACCTTC; CDR3 protein: CASSQVAPPTRGDGYTF
D gene: TRBD2; V gene: TRBV7-9; CDR3 length: 19; J gene: TRBJ2-2; clone size: -; CDR3 DNA: TGTGCCAGCAGCTTATTAGCGGGGGTCTGGATCGCGAACACCGGGGAGCTGTTTTTT; CDR3 protein: CASSLLAGVWIANTGELFF
D gene: TRBD1; V gene: TRBV6-1; CDR3 length: 15; J gene: TRBJ1-2; clone size: -; CDR3 DNA: TGTGCCAGCAGTGAAGGGACAGGGCTTAACTATGGCTACACCTTC; CDR3 protein: CASSEGTGLNYGYTF
D gene: -; V gene: TRBV27; CDR3 length: 15; J gene: TRBJ1-6; clone size: -; CDR3 DNA: TGTGCCAGCAGTTCGGGGAATATTGATAATTCACCCCTCCACTTT; CDR3 protein: CASSSGNIDNSPLHF
D gene: TRBD2; V gene: TRBV27; CDR3 length: 16; J gene: TRBJ2-3; clone size: -; CDR3 DNA: TGTGCCAGCAGTCCCGTAGCGGGAGGGTTTTCAGATACGCAGTATTTT; CDR3 protein: CASSPVAGGFSDTQYF
D gene: TRBD1; V gene: TRBV18; CDR3 length: 19; J gene: TRBJ1-5; clone size: -; CDR3 DNA: TGTGCCAGCTCACCTGTCGGGACAGCTATAAGGGGTGGCAATCAGCCCCAGCATTTT; CDR3 protein: CASSPVGTAIRGGNQPQHF
D gene: -; V gene: TRBV19; CDR3 length: 13; J gene: TRBJ1-5; clone size: -; CDR3 DNA: TGTGCCAGTAGATTACAGGTAAATCAGCCCCAGCATTTT; CDR3 protein: CASRLQVNQPQHF
D gene: -; V gene: TRBV29-1; CDR3 length: 12; J gene: TRBJ2-7; clone size: -; CDR3 DNA: TGCAGCATCTCGCGACCTGCAGGTGTGCAGTACTTC; CDR3 protein: CSISRPAGVQYF
D gene: TRBD1; V gene: TRBV5-4; CDR3 length: 16; J gene: TRBJ1-6; clone size: -; CDR3 DNA: TGTGCCAGCAGCGGTCGGGGGCAGGGGGTGACTTCACCCCTCCACTTT; CDR3 protein: CASSGRGQGVTSPLHF
D gene: -; V gene: TRBV5-1; CDR3 length: 13; J gene: TRBJ1-5; clone size: -; CDR3 DNA: TGCGCCAGCAGCTTGGGGAGGAATCAGCCCCAGCATTTT; CDR3 protein: CASSLGRNQPQHF
D gene: -; V gene: TRBV2; CDR3 length: 13; J gene: TRBJ1-5; clone size: -; CDR3 DNA: TGTGCCAGCAACGCGGGGAGGGATCAGCCCCAGCATTTT; CDR3 protein: CASNAGRDQPQHF
D gene: TRBD1; V gene: TRBV2; CDR3 length: 16; J gene: TRBJ2-2; clone size: -; CDR3 DNA: TGTGCCAGCAGTGAGCCACAGGGGATGAACACCGGGGAGCTGTTTTTT; CDR3 protein: CASSEPQGMNTGELFF
D gene: -; V gene: TRBV7-9; CDR3 length: 15; J gene: TRBJ2-4; clone size: -; CDR3 DNA: TGTGCCAGCAGCTTAGTAGCAGGGTATCAAAACATTCAGTACTTC; CDR3 protein: CASSLVAGYQNIQYF
D gene: -; V gene: TRBV5-6; CDR3 length: 13; J gene: TRBJ1-2; clone size: -; CDR3 DNA: TGTGCCAGCAGCCCAGGACAGAGCTATGGCTACACCTTC; CDR3 protein: CASSPGQSYGYTF
D gene: TRBD2; V gene: TRBV6-5; CDR3 length: 13; J gene: TRBJ2-7; clone size: -; CDR3 DNA: TGTGCCAGCAGTTCATTCCCCGGGAGGGAGCAGTACTTC; CDR3 protein: CASSSFPGREQYF
D gene: TRBD2; V gene: TRBV7-2; CDR3 length: 18; J gene: TRBJ2-1; clone size: once; CDR3 DNA: TGTGCCAGCAGCTCCTTAATCGAGCGGGAATATTCTCTCGATGAGCAGTTCTTC; CDR3 protein: CASSSLIEREYSLDEQFF
D gene: -; V gene: TRBV5-6; CDR3 length: 14; J gene: TRBJ1-4; clone size: once; CDR3 DNA: TGTGCCAGCAGCACAGGGTCCCTTAATGAAAAACTGTTTTTT; CDR3 protein: CASSTGSLNEKLFF
D gene: TRBD2; V gene: TRBV2; CDR3 length: 16; J gene: TRBJ2-1; clone size: -; CDR3 DNA: TGTGCCAGCAGGACTTCCACTCAAGCGGGATACAATGAGCAGTTCTTC; CDR3 protein: CASRTSTQAGYNEQFF
D gene: -; V gene: TRBV29-1; CDR3 length: 14; J gene: TRBJ1-1; clone size: -; CDR3 DNA: TGCAGCGTTGTGATAAAGGGGAAGAACACTGAAGCTTTCTTT; CDR3 protein: CSVVIKGKNTEAFF
D gene: TRBD1; V gene: TRBV9; CDR3 length: 15; J gene: TRBJ2-1; clone size: -; CDR3 DNA: TGTGCCAGCAGCCCCGACAGGGTGAGGGTCAATGAGCAGTTCTTC; CDR3 protein: CASSPDRVRVNEQFF
D gene: TRBD1; V gene: TRBV2; CDR3 length: 17; J gene: TRBJ1-2; clone size: -; CDR3 DNA: TGTGCCAGCAATAAGTTAAGGGGACAGGGTGGGGACTATGGCTACACCTTC; CDR3 protein: CASNKLRGQGGDYGYTF
D gene: TRBD2; V gene: TRBV4-1; CDR3 length: 16; J gene: TRBJ2-5; clone size: -; CDR3 DNA: TGCGCCAGCAGCCGAGGACTAGCGGGGAACCAAGAGACCCAGTACTTC; CDR3 protein: CASSRGLAGNQETQYF
D gene: -; V gene: TRBV19; CDR3 length: 16; J gene: TRBJ2-5; clone size: once; CDR3 DNA: TGTGCCAGTAGTATAGGGGGGGCTAGCGGTCAGGAGACCCAGTACTTC; CDR3 protein: CASSIGGASGQETQYF
D gene: TRBD2; V gene: TRBV2; CDR3 length: 14; J gene: TRBJ2-1; clone size: -; CDR3 DNA: TGTGCCAGCAAGGGCGGGAGGGCCAACAATGAGCAGTTCTTC; CDR3 protein: CASKGGRANNEQFF
D gene: -; V gene: TRBV2; CDR3 length: 11; J gene: TRBJ2-7; clone size: -; CDR3 DNA: TGTGCCAGCAGCCCTTCAGTCAAGCAGTACTTC; CDR3 protein: CASSPSVKQYF
D gene: -; V gene: TRBV5-4; CDR3 length: 15; J gene: TRBJ2-5; clone size: once; CDR3 DNA: TGTGCCAGCAGCTTGGCTCCCGGGACTCAAGAGACCCAGTACTTC; CDR3 protein: CASSLAPGTQETQYF
D gene: -; V gene: TRBV3-1/TRBV3-2; CDR3 length: 20; J gene: TRBJ2-4; clone size: -; CDR3 DNA: TGTGCCAGCAGCCAAGATACGGGTTTGGTAGCTCGTATAGGCAAAAACATTCAGTACTTC; CDR3 protein: CASSQDTGLVARIGKNIQYF
D gene: -; V gene: TRBV30; CDR3 length: 10; J gene: TRBJ1-2; clone size: -; CDR3 DNA: TGTGCCTGGGGACAGAATGGCTACACCTTC; CDR3 protein: CAWGQNGYTF
D gene: -; V gene: TRBV6-1; CDR3 length: 13; J gene: TRBJ2-3; clone size: -; CDR3 DNA: TGTGCCAGCAGTGACGGGGTTTGGGATACGCAGTATTTT; CDR3 protein: CASSDGVWDTQYF
D gene: -; V gene: TRBV3-1/TRBV3-2; CDR3 length: 14; J gene: TRBJ1-2; clone size: -; CDR3 DNA: TGTGCCAGCAGCCAAGGTTTAAGGGCGGGCGGCTACACCTTC; CDR3 protein: CASSQGLRAGGYTF
D gene: TRBD2; V gene: TRBV30; CDR3 length: 16; J gene: TRBJ2-7; clone size: -; CDR3 DNA: TGTGCCTGGTCCCTGGGGCTAGCGGGAGACTCCTACGAGCAGTACTTC; CDR3 protein: CAWSLGLAGDSYEQYF
D gene: TRBD1; V gene: TRBV19; CDR3 length: 15; J gene: TRBJ1-5; clone size: once; CDR3 DNA: TGTGCCAGTAGTGGGACAGGGATTAGCAATCAGCCCCAGCATTTT; CDR3 protein: CASSGTGISNQPQHF
D gene: TRBD2; V gene: TRBV2; CDR3 length: 16; J gene: TRBJ2-2; clone size: few; CDR3 DNA: TGTGCCACCCTACCGGGACTAGCGGTTCGGACCGGGGAGCTGTTTTTT; CDR3 protein: CATLPGLAVRTGELFF
D gene: -; V gene: TRBV5-1; CDR3 length: 17; J gene: TRBJ2-5; clone size: -; CDR3 DNA: TGCGCCAGCAGCTTGGGTCATACTGCAGGGAACCAAGAGACCCAGTACTTC; CDR3 protein: CASSLGHTAGNQETQYF
D gene: -; V gene: TRBV6-5; CDR3 length: 14; J gene: TRBJ1-1; clone size: -; CDR3 DNA: TGTGCCAGCAGTTACAGACACCCGAACACTGAAGCTTTCTTT; CDR3 protein: CASSYRHPNTEAFF